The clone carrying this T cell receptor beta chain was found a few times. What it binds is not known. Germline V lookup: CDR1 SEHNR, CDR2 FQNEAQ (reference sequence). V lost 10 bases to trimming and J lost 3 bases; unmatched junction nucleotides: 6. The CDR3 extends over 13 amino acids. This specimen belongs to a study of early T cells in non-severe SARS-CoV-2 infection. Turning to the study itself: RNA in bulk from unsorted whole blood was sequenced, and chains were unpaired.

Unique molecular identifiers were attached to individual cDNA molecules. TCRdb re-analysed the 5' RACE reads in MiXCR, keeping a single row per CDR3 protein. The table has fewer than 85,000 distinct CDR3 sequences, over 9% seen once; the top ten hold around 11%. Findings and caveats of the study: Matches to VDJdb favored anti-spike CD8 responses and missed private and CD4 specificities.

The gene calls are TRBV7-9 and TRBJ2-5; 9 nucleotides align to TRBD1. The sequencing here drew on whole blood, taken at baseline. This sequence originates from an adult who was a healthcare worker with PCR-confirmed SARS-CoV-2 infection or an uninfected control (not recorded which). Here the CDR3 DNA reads TGTGCCACAAAACAGGGGGCTGAAGAGACCCAGTACTTC. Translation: CATKQGAEETQYF.